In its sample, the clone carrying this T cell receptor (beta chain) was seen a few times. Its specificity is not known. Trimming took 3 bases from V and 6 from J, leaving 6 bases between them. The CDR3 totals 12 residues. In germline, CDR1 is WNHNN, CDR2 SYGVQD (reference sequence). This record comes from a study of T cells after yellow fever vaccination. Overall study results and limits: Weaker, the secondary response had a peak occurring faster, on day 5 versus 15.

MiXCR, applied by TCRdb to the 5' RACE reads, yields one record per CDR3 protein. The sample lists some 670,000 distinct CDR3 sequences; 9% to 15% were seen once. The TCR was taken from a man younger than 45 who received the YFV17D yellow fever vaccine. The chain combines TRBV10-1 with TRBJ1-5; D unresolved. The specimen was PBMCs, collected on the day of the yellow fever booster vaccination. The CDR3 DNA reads TGCGCCAGCAGTGATGCAGGTCAGCCCCAGCATTTT. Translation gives CASSDAGQPQHF.